Below, 2 T cell receptor beta chains from the same sample are listed, as sequenced in a study of blood T cells in healthy people across ages. PCR was performed a second time for 7 to 11 cycles using a sample-barcoded 5' primer and a J-beta primer mix. TCRdb passed the 5' RACE reads through MiXCR, listing each CDR3 protein once. Of 950,000 to 1,200,000 distinct CDR3 sequences listed, around two fifths were seen once; the top ten hold over 10%. The specimen was blood. Receptors originate from a man aged 18 to 35 in good health.

Turning to this clonotype: One end of the junction is discordant with germline, which a read error may explain. The chain links TRBV12-3 or TRBV12-4 to TRBJ2-5; D possibly corresponds to TRBD2 (5 bases). The CDR3 has 12 amino acids. CDR3 DNA sequence: TGTGCCAGCAGTTATGAAAGGGAGACCCGGTACTTC. Protein product: CASSYERETRYF.

This clonotype was observed a few times. The rearrangement joins TRBV20-1 to TRBJ2-7; 9 positions agree with TRBD1. From germline, CDR1 is DFQATT and CDR2 SNEGSKA (reference sequence). The V gene end was trimmed by 0 bases and the J gene end by 2 bases; junction bases not matched to a gene: 8. The CDR3 extends over 16 amino acids. CDR3 coding DNA: TGCAGTGCTAGAGATTTAGCCGGGACAGGGACCTACGAGCAGTACTTC. Its translation: CSARDLAGTGTYEQYF.